The present entry profiles one TCR beta chain with its context. Its specificity is unknown. The sample is drawn from a study of cytomegalovirus exposure and HLA in healthy donors. Findings and caveats of the study: Analysis performed later found about 17,000 TCR beta sequences associated with HLA alleles at 0.05 false discovery rate. TCR beta chain V- and J-gene trimming was linked, in a later analysis, to a missense variant in DCLRE1C. Later on, analysis showed that most CMV-associated TCR beta chains appeared to be HLA-restricted.

Both 60 Vbeta primers and 13 Jbeta primers went into the PCR. Per the authors' pipeline: In a later analysis, the count reached some 83 million unique TCR beta chains, with about 12 million shared. Clones were sequenced by immunoSEQ multiplex PCR, and TCRdb holds only the in-frame ones, with some missing. The DNA gave D and trimming, while V, J and clone size come from that table. The sample yields around 130,000 clones, roughly four fifths seen once. The CDR3 has 12 residues. The V gene's germline CDR1 is SGHTA and CDR2 FQGNSA. Trimming took 5 bases from V and 6 from J; bases not matched to a gene: 3.

What was sequenced was PBMCs. This receptor was obtained from a woman in her forties or fifties in good health and CMV-seropositive. The V and J genes are TRBV7-2 and TRBJ1-1; TRBD1 agrees at 7 bases. Here the CDR3 DNA reads TGTGCCAGCAGCCCAGGGGGGCCTGAAGCTTTCTTT. It translates to CASSPGGPEAFF.